This T cell receptor (beta chain) originates from a study of STAT5B mutations in CD4+ large granular lymphocyte leukemia (dated by TCRdb to between 2021 and 2022). Study-level background: Among healthy controls, the CDR3 'QG' motif was associated with a particular HLA allele. The study compared the TCRbeta repertoires of patients with CD4+ T-cell large granular lymphocyte leukemia against the TCRbeta repertoires of healthy blood donors. The purity of purified fractions was confirmed by flow cytometry on FACSCanto II or FACSVerse to exceed 95% among lymphocytes.

Healthy controls were approximately 40 blood donors whose buffy coats came from the Finnish Red Cross blood service. All TCR-sequenced material derived from peripheral blood: patient blood samples and healthy donor buffy coats. Peripheral blood mononuclear cells were isolated by Ficoll-Hypaque gradient centrifugation. CD4+ cells were purified magnetically from the buffy coats of healthy controls. Genomic DNA was extracted with the Gentra Puregene Cell and Tissue kit and quantified on a Qubit 2.0 fluorometer. The immunoSEQ assay at survey resolution was used to sequence TCRbeta rearrangements from genomic DNA. Per the source publication's procedure: In the TCR sequencing data, the lowest productive clonotype frequency that could be detected was 2.59 x 10-5. Analyses included only productive TCRbeta rearrangements, meaning complete and in-frame sequences. The clonality of each sample was calculated as Simpson clonality in the immunoSEQ Analyzer version 3.0. Clones were binned by frequency as very rare, small, medium, large (1-20%) or hyperexpanded (>20%). Generation probabilities were estimated with OLGA 1.2.3, V-gene circos plots were made with VDJtools, specificities were looked up in VDJdb, and CDR3 motifs were identified with GLIPH. This is the immuneACCESS table as TCRdb keeps it, with only in-frame sequences that have V and J called. A part of the clones is gone; compared with another copy, unresolved V genes explain less than half, and the rest is unexplained. V, J and clone size derive from that table, while D and trimming were established from the DNA sequence. A total of 25,000 to 35,000 clones appear in this sample, around two thirds of them only once. The ten largest clones capture less than 0.5% of the sample.

The CDR3 starts with the cysteine, ends with the phenylalanine, and has 15 residues. Only the CDR3 region is kept as DNA, spanning 45 bases read in frame from base 1. The germline V gene (reference sequence) yields MNHNY for CDR1 and SVGAGI for CDR2. V was cut back by 0 bases and J by 1 base, leaving a gap of 6 bases between them. Results the study describes overall, beyond this receptor: Data were not HLA-matched; higher clonality in CD4+ versus CD8+ T-LGLL could reflect the relatively small sample size. CD4-sorted patient repertoires appeared more clonal than healthy CD4+ repertoires, and this difference persisted after removing the putative leukemic clones. Enrichment of TRBV06-family usage was observed among the top patient clones (8/27) relative to healthy controls (2/35). Each patient's main leukemic clonotypes were private, but about 27% of these clonotypes showed up at low frequency in the non-leukemic repertoires of other patients.

Note on this clone: There is no known antigen for this receptor. No base quality values were provided; no much bigger clone lies one nucleotide off.

The sequencing input was CD4+ T cells from blood buffy coats. The receptor chain draws on TRBV6-6 and TRBJ2-2; the D gene is not confidently resolved. This clonotype was obtained from a human donor in good health. CDR3 sequence: CASSYSAGNTGELFF. The DNA sequence reads TGTGCCAGCAGTTACTCGGCAGGGAACACCGGGGAGCTGTTTTTT.